The clone carrying this T cell receptor (beta chain) appeared many times. Its antigen is unidentified. V was cut by 3 bases and J by 0 bases, with 13 bases left in between. This CDR3 is 15 amino acids long. The germline CDR1 and CDR2 sequences are SGHRS and YFSETQ. Study results and limitations: The larger cohort examined one V-J beta rearrangement, not whole repertoires. Tumor Treg TCRs overlapped most with tumor naive CD4+ cells. Tumor memory CD4+ T cell TCR gene usage clustered with blood and lymph node memory CD4+ cells and lymph node naive CD4+ cells.

Full-length variable regions came from constant-region reverse primers plus semi-nested Nested Universal Primer A PCR. From the 5' RACE reads, TCRdb called clonotypes with MiXCR, one entry per CDR3 protein. The sample yields around 50,000 distinct CDR3 sequences, approximately 17% seen once. The chain couples TRBV5-1 to TRBJ2-7; TRBD1 or TRBD2 may be the D gene (5 bases each). The source is a female donor with breast cancer. The sequencing sample was made of naive CD4+ T cells sorted from blood. Subset: naive CD4+ T cells, CD4+CD45RA+CD25-. The CDR3 protein is CASSSGTATSYEQYF. CDR3 nucleotide sequence: TGCGCCAGCAGCTCTGGGACCGCCACCTCCTACGAGCAGTACTTC.